The T cell receptor (beta chain) described here comes from a study of regulatory T cells in long-lasting Graves disease. The V gene's germline CDR1 is LNHDA and CDR2 SQIVND (reference sequence). The CDR3 has 16 amino acids. Researchers made TCR beta libraries by using iRepertoire HTBI primers and running Arm-PCR on CDR3 regions. TCRdb ran MiXCR on the multiplex PCR reads and lists one entry per CDR3 protein. The sample has more than 450,000 distinct CDR3 sequences, around 11% seen once. In its sample, this clonotype was seen a few times. One junction end disagrees with the germline gene, perhaps due to a read error. As for time point: newly diagnosed GD, antithyroid drugs for less than 3 months. From RNA extracted from PBMCs, the TCR library was made. These same records also appear under a second study, on T cells in Graves' hyperthyroidism and ophthalmopathy.

The specimen comprised peripheral blood mononuclear cells (PBMCs), sampled at new diagnosis, from a patient treated with antithyroid drugs. The receptor was derived from a woman in her thirties with Graves disease. This rearrangement joins TRBV19 to TRBJ2-1, with 7 bases aligning to TRBD2. The CDR3 nucleotides read TGTGCCAGTAGTAGGAGGGCTAGCGGACCCTACAATGGGCAGTTCTTC. Protein product: CASSRRASGPYNGQFF.